Sequencing of this TCR beta chain was carried out in a study of healthy donors' naive CD4 and CD8 T cells. Naive CD4+ cells were sorted as CD4+CD8-CD45RO-CD45RA+; naive CD8+ as CD8+CD4-CD45RA+CD27bright. TCR libraries were built from about 500 ng of total RNA by linear amplification. As originally analysed: Tens of thousands of TCR alpha transcripts were sequenced from 5 healthy donors. TCRdb re-called the reads with MiXCR, one entry per CDR3 protein. TCRdb, not the authors, supplied the V and J calls. Among about 180,000 distinct CDR3 sequences listed, around 74% were seen once. Germline lookup yields CDR1 KGHDR and CDR2 SFDVKD. This CDR3 region has 14 residues. Trimming left V 5 bases short and J 2 bases short, with 9 bases between.

Sequencing was done on a sample of naive CD4+ and CD8+ T cells sorted from blood, pooled from several donors. This clonotype was sampled from a pool of human donors in good health; the sample pools cells from several healthy donors. The rearrangement links TRBV24-1 to TRBJ2-1; D could derive from TRBD1 or TRBD2 (5 bases each). DNA of the CDR3: TGTGCCACCAGTGTTGGGGGAGCCTACAATGAGCAGTTCTTC. It encodes CATSVGGAYNEQFF.